Listed below are T cell receptor beta chains from one sample, sequenced in a study of blood T cell repertoires in COVID-19. Clones were sequenced by immunoSEQ multiplex PCR, and TCRdb holds only the in-frame ones, with some missing. The data contain 300,000 or so clones, 90% of them singletons. Sequencing was done on a sample of PBMCs or T cells enriched from blood (not recorded which). These receptors were obtained from a man in his 60s who had recovered from COVID-19. Each CDR3 is given with its conserved first and last residue. The D gene is left open where the match is weak. Expanded clones get a size class; other rows say once, few or many, or leave the size out.

j_gene | v_gene | abundance | d_gene | CDR3nt | CDR3aa
TRBJ1-1 | TRBV19 | NA | NA | TGTGCCAGTAGTAAGAACAGACGTACTGAAGCTTTCTTT | CASSKNRRTEAFF
TRBJ2-1 | TRBV5-1 | NA | NA | TGCGCCAGCAGCTTTAGCCGGACAAGCTCCTACAATGAGCAGTTCTTC | CASSFSRTSSYNEQFF
TRBJ2-1 | TRBV5-1 | NA | TRBD2 | TGCGCCAGCACCCACCTAGCGGGAGTACACAATGAGCAGTTCTTC | CASTHLAGVHNEQFF
TRBJ1-5 | TRBV5-6 | NA | TRBD1 | TGTGCCAGCAGCTTGGGGACAGGGGGCAATCAGCCCCAGCATTTT | CASSLGTGGNQPQHF
TRBJ2-4 | TRBV6-1 | NA | TRBD1 | TGTGCCAGCAGTGACAGGGGGCAGACCAAAAACATTCAGTACTTC | CASSDRGQTKNIQYF
TRBJ2-3 | TRBV7-9 | NA | TRBD1 | TGTGCCAGCAGCTCCCAGGGGGAGCAGTATTTT | CASSSQGEQYF
TRBJ2-1 | TRBV7-9 | NA | NA | TGTGCCAGCAGCTTCTTGAGGGCCGGGTCGAATGAGCAGTTCTTC | CASSFLRAGSNEQFF
TRBJ1-2 | TRBV27 | NA | NA | TGTGCCAGCAGAGCTCCCGGGAGACGCGATGGCTACACCTTC | CASRAPGRRDGYTF
TRBJ2-1 | TRBV29-1 | NA | TRBD2 | TGCAGCGTTGAAGTAGCGGGGCCCTACAATGAGCAGTTCTTC | CSVEVAGPYNEQFF
TRBJ1-6 | TRBV10-3 | NA | TRBD1 | TGTGCCATCAGTGATGGGGGGACAGGGGGCCAAGGAAGAAATTCACCCCTCCACTTT | CAISDGGTGGQGRNSPLHF
TRBJ2-2 | TRBV4-2 | once | NA | TGTGCCAGCAGCCAGGCTACCGGGGAGCTGTTTTTT | CASSQATGELFF
TRBJ1-2 | TRBV6-5 | NA | NA | TGTGCCAGCAGTTACTCGCGGTCAGGGGCTCGTGGCTACACCTTC | CASSYSRSGARGYTF
TRBJ2-5 | TRBV7-8 | NA | TRBD2 | TGTGCCAGCAGCCCCCGGGGACTAGCGGGAGTTGAGACCCAGTACTTC | CASSPRGLAGVETQYF
TRBJ1-5 | TRBV3-1/TRBV3-2 | NA | NA | TGTGCCAGCAGCCCGCTCGCGGGGGCGCCTCAGCCCCAGCATTTT | CASSPLAGAPQPQHF
TRBJ2-1 | TRBV30 | NA | NA | TGTGCCTCAAGAAGAGGCTACAATGAGCAGTTCTTC | CASRRGYNEQFF
TRBJ2-7 | TRBV19 | few | NA | TGTGCCAGTAGTAGGTCGCCAGGGCTCGACTACGAGCAGTACTTC | CASSRSPGLDYEQYF
TRBJ2-1 | TRBV12-3/TRBV12-4 | once | TRBD1 | TGTGCCAGCACACAATCAGGGGGCGAGGTCTTC | CASTQSGGEVF
TRBJ2-1 | TRBV7-9 | NA | NA | TGTGCCAGCAGCTTGGCGCAGGGGTTTGACAATGAGCAGTTCTTC | CASSLAQGFDNEQFF
TRBJ1-1 | TRBV3-1/TRBV3-2 | NA | NA | TGTGCCAGCAGCCCGCCGGGTGCTGAAGCTTTCTTT | CASSPPGAEAFF
TRBJ1-2 | TRBV24-1 | NA | NA | TGTGCCACCAGTGATTTCTCCGCGCCCGGGAAAGGCTATGGCTACACCTTC | CATSDFSAPGKGYGYTF
TRBJ1-5 | TRBV2 | NA | NA | TGTGCCAGCATGCCAGATAGCAATCAGCCCCAGCATTTT | CASMPDSNQPQHF
TRBJ1-2 | TRBV3-1/TRBV3-2 | NA | NA | TGTGCCAGCAGCCAAAATCGGCAGGACTACACCTTC | CASSQNRQDYTF
TRBJ2-3 | TRBV11-2 | NA | NA | TGTGCCAGCAGCTCGGCAGGGCGTATAGATACGCAGTATTTT | CASSSAGRIDTQYF
TRBJ1-2 | TRBV7-2 | once | TRBD1 | TGTGCCAGCAGCCAAGACAGGGGGCGCAACTATGGCTACACCTTC | CASSQDRGRNYGYTF
TRBJ2-6 | TRBV30 | NA | NA | TGTGCCTGGAGTACCACAGGGACTGGGGCCAACGTCCTGACTTTC | CAWSTTGTGANVLTF
TRBJ2-5 | TRBV3-1/TRBV3-2 | NA | NA | TGTGCCAGCAGCCAGGTCCGGGAGACCCAGTACTTC | CASSQVRETQYF
TRBJ2-7 | TRBV6-2/TRBV6-3 | NA | TRBD1 | TGTGCCAGCAGTTATCAAGGGACAGGGGGCGAGTACGAGCAGTACTTC | CASSYQGTGGEYEQYF
TRBJ2-2 | TRBV7-6 | NA | TRBD2 | TGTGCCAGCAGCTTACGGGGGGGCCACCCAGGTCTTATGAACACCGGGGAGCTGTTTTTT | CASSLRGGHPGLMNTGELFF
TRBJ2-7 | TRBV5-5 | once | TRBD2 | TGTGCCAGCAGCCCCTATTGGGGTAGCGGGAGCTCCTACGAGCAGTACTTC | CASSPYWGSGSSYEQYF